The 29 T cell receptor beta chains presented below share a single source sample, sequenced in a study of T cell responses to AZD1222 COVID-19 vaccine. Clones were read by immunoSEQ multiplex PCR, and TCRdb kept only the in-frame ones, dropping some. The table includes around 78,000 clones, roughly 80% detected once. The sequencing here drew on peripheral blood, taken on day 0 of AZD1222 vaccination. The receptors come from an adult in good health.

The chain is built from TRBV11-3 and TRBJ2-1; tentatively, D is TRBD2 (5 bases). Trimming left V 1 base short and J 6 bases short, with 7 bases between. Germline V gene data show CDR1 as SGHNT and CDR2 as YENEEA. This CDR3 comprises 13 residues. CDR3 sequence (DNA): TGTGCCAGCAGCTTAGGAGAGGGCAATGAGCAGTTCTTC. It encodes CASSLGEGNEQFF.

This chain links TRBV6-5 with TRBJ1-2; D might be TRBD1 (6 bases). V was pared by 9 bases and J by 3 bases, with 17 bases between. Germline CDR1 and CDR2: MNHEY and SVGAGI. The CDR3 is 14 residues long. The chain's CDR3 is CASTEGGEDYGYTF. In DNA form, the CDR3 reads TGTGCCAGTACCGAAGGGGGGGAAGACTATGGCTACACCTTC.

Only a few counts were recorded for this clone. V gene TRBV6-5 combines with J gene TRBJ1-1; D unresolved. Germline CDR1 MNHEY, CDR2 SVGAGI. CDR3 size: 14 residues. V lost 6 bases and J lost 4, with 15 bases in between. The CDR3 nucleotides are TGTGCCAGCAGACTACAAGGACTGGGCACTGAAGCTTTCTTT. Translated, it gives CASRLQGLGTEAFF.

This clone was seen more than once but under ten times. The rearrangement uses TRBV4-1 and TRBJ2-2, with 13 bases aligning to TRBD2. V shed 3 bases and J 5 bases; nucleotides not matched to a gene: 12. Germline V CDR1 and CDR2: MGHRA, YSYEKL. CDR3 length: 19 residues. CDR3 region: CASSQGLAGTAGGTGELFF. The CDR3, as DNA: TGCGCCAGCAGCCAGGGACTAGCGGGAACCGCCGGGGGTACCGGGGAGCTGTTTTTT.

This chain links TRBV6-5 with TRBJ2-1, with D perhaps matching TRBD2 (5 bases). Trimming stripped 2 bases from V and 6 bases from J, with 14 bases between. The germline CDR1 and CDR2 sequences are MNHEY and SVGAGI. The CDR3 sequence is 15 residues long. CDR3 sequence: CASSYGDGMGNEQFF. The CDR3 DNA is TGTGCCAGCAGTTACGGTGACGGGATGGGCAATGAGCAGTTCTTC.

The rearrangement uses TRBV7-3 and TRBJ2-1; either TRBD1 or TRBD2 may supply D (6 bases each). Germline lookup yields CDR1 SGHTA and CDR2 FQGTGA. Trimming removed 2 bases from V and 7 bases from J, with 15 bases in between. This CDR3 is built from 15 residues. The CDR3 sequence: CASSLGRNRENEQFF. Here the CDR3 DNA reads TGTGCCAGCAGCTTAGGGAGGAACAGGGAGAATGAGCAGTTCTTC.

V usage is TRBV7-9 and J usage is TRBJ1-6; tentatively, D is TRBD1 (5 bases). In germline, CDR1 is SEHNR, CDR2 FQNEAQ (reference sequence). V lost 3 bases and J lost 8, with 11 bases in between. This CDR3 has 14 amino acids. The CDR3 DNA sequence: TGTGCCAGCAGCTTGATTCCACAGGATTCACCCCTCCACTTT. Its translation is CASSLIPQDSPLHF.

The rearrangement links TRBV7-2 to TRBJ2-7, with 12 bases that match TRBD2. Germline CDR1 is SGHTA and CDR2 is FQGNSA. Trimming cost V 5 bases and J 3 bases; bases outside gene matches: 11. The CDR3 runs to 17 residues. CDR3 sequence (DNA): TGTGCCAGCAGCCCCAACGCACTAGCGGGAGGTAACTACGAGCAGTACTTC. It specifies CASSPNALAGGNYEQYF.

The chain uses TRBV6-5 and TRBJ1-1; 10 bases are a match to TRBD1. Germline CDR1 is MNHEY and CDR2 is SVGAGI. There are 15 residues in the CDR3. V lost 4 bases to trimming and J lost 4 bases; unmatched junction nucleotides: 6. The CDR3 nucleotides are TGTGCCAGCAGTTCCCGGACAGGGGGACTCACTGAAGCTTTCTTT. Amino acid sequence: CASSSRTGGLTEAFF.

J is TRBJ1-4 and V is TRBV5-6; D might be TRBD1 (6 bases). The CDR3 contains 16 residues. Per germline, CDR1 SGHDT and CDR2 YYEEEE. Trimming took off 4 bases at V and 0 bases at J, with 13 bases between the two ends. The CDR3 sequence is CASSHRDPATNEKLFF. CDR3 bases: TGTGCCAGCAGCCACAGGGACCCTGCAACTAATGAAAAACTGTTTTTT. Full variable domain (missing parts from reference TRBV5-6 and TRBJ1-4): DAGVTQSPTHLIKTRGQQVTLRCSPKSGHDTVSWYQQALGQGPQFIFQYYEEEERQRGNFPDRFSGHQFPNYSSELNVNALLLGDSALYLCASSHRDPATNEKLFFGSGTQLSVL.

The table lists this clone with a count of one. The chain couples TRBV11-2 to TRBJ1-1; the match to TRBD1 covers 12 bases. V trimming: 4 bases; J trimming: 0 bases; junction bases outside the gene matches: 12. CDR3 length equals 19 residues. The germline CDR1 and CDR2 sequences are SGHAT and FQNNGV. The CDR3 spells CASSSTRRGTGGLNTEAFF. The CDR3 coding sequence is TGTGCCAGCAGCTCCACGAGGCGTGGGACAGGGGGCTTGAACACTGAAGCTTTCTTT.

Relative to its sample, this clone is medium-sized. This chain joins TRBV5-6 and TRBJ2-3; 7 bases fit TRBD1. CDR1 and CDR2 (germline): SGHDT, YYEEEE. The CDR3 length is 15 residues. Trimming cost V 2 bases and J 5 bases; bases outside gene matches: 8. The CDR3 nucleotides read TGTGCCAGCAGCTTCCTCGGGACAGAAGAAGATACGCAGTATTTT. It translates to CASSFLGTEEDTQYF.

This clone came up once. The rearrangement uses TRBV25-1 and TRBJ1-2, with TRBD1 matching 11 bases. Per the germline V gene, CDR1 is MGHDK and CDR2 is SYGVNS. This CDR3 comprises 15 residues. The V segment lost 5 bases and the J segment 5 bases; nucleotides outside the gene matches: 7. CDR3 DNA: TGTGCCAGCAGTTTGGGGGACAGGGGGTTTTATGGCTACACCTTC. Protein product: CASSLGDRGFYGYTF.

This chain connects TRBV11-2 to TRBJ2-1, with 8 bases matching TRBD2. The CDR3 sequence is 15 residues long. The ends lost 5 bases at V and 5 bases at J; junction bases unmatched: 8. Germline lookup yields CDR1 SGHAT and CDR2 FQNNGV. The DNA of the CDR3 is TGTGCCAGCAGCCCACCGGGGGGGGCGAACAATGAGCAGTTCTTC. It yields the protein CASSPPGGANNEQFF.

The chain is built from TRBV6-2 or TRBV6-3 and TRBJ2-7; D is unclear. CDR1 is MNHEY, CDR2 SVGEGT, per germline. V gave up 2 bases and J gave up 3 bases, with 8 bases separating them. The CDR3 has 13 residues. CDR3 in DNA: TGTGCCAGCAGTTACCCTAGTAACTACGAGCAGTACTTC. Translated: CASSYPSNYEQYF.

This clone was seen just once. The chain carries TRBV3-1 (or the pseudogene TRBV3-2) and TRBJ1-1, with TRBD1 matching over 12 bases. The CDR3 is 18 residues long. V trimming: 4 bases; J trimming: 1 base; junction bases outside the gene matches: 10. Germline CDR1 LGHDT, CDR2 YNNKEL (reference sequence). Here the CDR3 reads CASSPPRGQGARNTEAFF. The DNA of the CDR3 is TGTGCCAGCAGCCCCCCACGGGGACAGGGGGCGAGGAACACTGAAGCTTTCTTT.

This chain connects TRBV14 to TRBJ1-2, with 8 bases that match TRBD1. The CDR3 spans 13 residues. V lost 8 bases and J lost 10; bases outside the gene matches: 12. Germline CDR1 reads SGHDN; CDR2 reads FVKESK. The CDR3, as DNA: TGTGCCAGCTCCCCCCAGGACAGGGCGGACTACACCTTC. It is translated as CASSPQDRADYTF.

The rearrangement links TRBV6-1 to TRBJ1-3; D is unclear. The CDR3 consists of 15 residues. Trimming pared 3 bases from V and 0 bases from J, leaving 9 bases between. The germline gives CDR1 MNHNS, CDR2 SASEGT. This CDR3 is CASSEGVRSGNTIYF. CDR3 DNA sequence: TGTGCCAGCAGTGAGGGCGTCCGCTCTGGAAACACCATATATTTT.

The chain links TRBV9 to TRBJ2-3, with 10 bases fitting TRBD2. Germline CDR1 SGDLS, CDR2 YYNGEE. CDR3 length: 17 residues. The ends lost 0 bases at V and 2 bases at J; junction bases unmatched: 6. The CDR3 DNA sequence: TGTGCCAGCAGCGTAGGAGCGGGGGGGCCTAACACAGATACGCAGTATTTT. This sequence encodes CASSVGAGGPNTDTQYF.

This clone was seen only a few times. The chain uses TRBV6-5 and TRBJ2-7, with D tentatively TRBD1 (6 bases). Germline CDR1 MNHEY, CDR2 SVGAGI. This CDR3 region has 14 residues. With 6 bases removed from V and 3 bases from J, the gap between germline ends came to 15 bases. CDR3 in DNA: TGTGCCAGCAGACGTAGGGACACCAGCTACGAGCAGTACTTC. This sequence encodes CASRRRDTSYEQYF.

The chain uses TRBV7-8 and TRBJ1-5; no firm D call. CDR3 length: 14 residues. CDR1 and CDR2 from the germline V gene are SGHVS and FQNEAQ. Trimming removed 1 base from V and 5 bases from J, with 9 bases in between. The CDR3 protein is CASSLVPRDQPQHF. CDR3 bases: TGTGCCAGCAGCTTAGTCCCACGGGATCAGCCCCAGCATTTT.

J is TRBJ1-2 and V is TRBV5-4; 11 bases line up with TRBD1. Germline values: CDR1 SGHNT, CDR2 YYREEE (reference sequence). CDR3 length equals 15 residues. The J segment lost 12 bases and the V segment lost 6 bases, leaving 16 bases of the junction unmatched. The CDR3 here is CASNSFPGQGEYDTF. In DNA form, the CDR3 reads TGTGCCAGCAACTCCTTTCCGGGACAGGGGGAGTATGACACCTTC.

The CDR3 coding sequence is TGTGCCAGCTCACCAAAACAGGAGCCTTATGGCTACACCTTC. This codes for CASSPKQEPYGYTF. The rearrangement links TRBV18 to TRBJ1-2, with D possibly being TRBD1 (5 bases). Looked up from germline, CDR1 is KGHSH and CDR2 is LQKENI. Deletions cut 2 bases from V and 5 bases from J, with 12 bases between. The CDR3 totals 14 residues.

This clone has only one observation. The rearrangement links TRBV30 to TRBJ2-7; D unclear. Trimming took 0 bases from V and 0 from J, leaving 6 bases between them. Germline CDR1 and CDR2: GTSNPN and SVGIG (reference sequence). The CDR3 runs 13 residues. Written as DNA, the CDR3 is TGTGCCTGGAGTGTGCCCGGCTCCTACGAGCAGTACTTC. It yields the protein CAWSVPGSYEQYF.

This chain connects TRBV7-6 to TRBJ2-3; TRBD2 might be the D (6 bases). Germline loops: CDR1 SGHVS, CDR2 FNYEAQ. The germline V and J ends were trimmed by 3 bases and 1 base, with 11 bases remaining between them. The length of the CDR3 is 15 residues. This CDR3 reads CASSFAGSRTDTQYF. The CDR3 bases are TGTGCCAGCAGCTTCGCCGGGAGCCGCACAGATACGCAGTATTTT.

This clone has more than one count but fewer than ten. The chain uses TRBV9 and TRBJ1-3; D gene uncertain. This CDR3 spans 14 amino acids. The V and J ends lost 2 bases and 0 bases respectively, with 6 bases between them. Germline-derived CDR1 and CDR2 are SGDLS and YYNGEE. CDR3 DNA: TGTGCCAGCAGCGTCAGCTTCTCTGGAAACACCATATATTTT. This codes for CASSVSFSGNTIYF.

V and J are TRBV7-9 and TRBJ1-1, with unresolved D. In germline, CDR1 is SEHNR, CDR2 FQNEAQ (reference sequence). V shed 1 base and J shed 1 base, with 10 bases lying between them. The CDR3 runs 15 residues. The CDR3 loop is CASSLVGGKNTEAFF. The CDR3 DNA reads TGTGCCAGCAGCTTAGTCGGAGGGAAGAACACTGAAGCTTTCTTT.

This clone has a single count. The chain has TRBV3-1 (or the pseudogene TRBV3-2) and TRBJ1-5; D is unclear. The CDR3 has 15 residues. Germline CDR1 reads LGHDT; CDR2 reads YNNKEL (reference sequence). Trimming removed 2 bases at V and 6 bases at J, with 14 bases between. The CDR3 protein is CASSQSGGSPQPQHF. CDR3 in DNA: TGTGCCAGCAGCCAAAGTGGCGGCAGCCCTCAGCCCCAGCATTTT.

V usage is TRBV6-4 and J usage is TRBJ1-1; 10 bases agree with TRBD1. CDR1 and CDR2 (germline): MRHNA, SNTAGT. Unmatched junction bases numbered 4, after V lost 6 bases and J lost 3 bases. This CDR3 spans 14 amino acids. The CDR3 region has the DNA TGTGCCAGCAGACTGGACAGGGGGGACACTGAAGCTTTCTTT. Translating gives CASRLDRGDTEAFF.